This record looks at one T cell receptor (beta chain) sequence and its context. The PCR made use of 60 Vbeta and 13 Jbeta primers. Produced via immunoSEQ multiplex PCR; TCRdb's table is partial and in-frame only. The table for this sample gives about 67,000 clones. The sample is drawn from a study of cytomegalovirus exposure and HLA in healthy donors. The CDR3 is 15 amino acids. Germline V gene sequence: CDR1 LGHNT, CDR2 FRNRAP. Germline trimming cut 4 bases from V and 4 bases from J; bases unmatched to any gene: 3. The sample comprised PBMCs. The receptor was isolated from a boy younger than 18 in good health and CMV-seronegative. The chain employs TRBV12-5 and TRBJ2-6; 8 bases line up with TRBD2. CDR3 amino acids: CASGSGGTGANVLTF. Here the CDR3 DNA reads TGTGCTAGTGGTTCGGGGGGGACGGGGGCCAACGTCCTGACTTTC.